These 7 T cell receptor beta chains share one sample of origin, sequenced in a study of blood T cell repertoires in COVID-19. Clones were read by immunoSEQ multiplex PCR, and TCRdb kept only the in-frame ones, dropping some. The table lists about 150,000 clones, roughly 80% of them singletons. The sample comprised peripheral blood. These receptors were collected from a man older than 75 with acute or convalescent COVID-19.

The rearrangement joins TRBV7-6 to TRBJ1-1; 7 bases agree with TRBD1. The length of the CDR3 is 15 residues. Germline V gene data show CDR1 as SGHVS and CDR2 as FNYEAQ. J was trimmed by 0 bases and V by 5 bases; bases with no gene match: 6. The DNA of the CDR3 is TGTGCCAGCAGCCCCCGGACAGGAATGAACACTGAAGCTTTCTTT. Translation gives CASSPRTGMNTEAFF.

The chain carries TRBV11-3 and TRBJ2-5, with 10 bases matching TRBD1. Germline values: CDR1 SGHNT, CDR2 YENEEA. V lost 2 bases and J lost 5; bases outside the gene matches: 8. This CDR3 has 16 amino acids. CDR3 bases: TGTGCCAGCAGCTTACGCACTGACAGGGGGCGGGAGACCCAGTACTTC. Translated: CASSLRTDRGRETQYF.

In the case of this clone: The same CDR3 arises from other DNA sequences in this sample as well. This sequence joins TRBV5-1 and TRBJ2-2, with 8 bases lining up with TRBD1. With V trimmed by 4 bases and J by 5 bases, 4 bases remained unmatched. The CDR3 runs 14 residues. Germline V lookup: CDR1 SGHRS, CDR2 YFSETQ. Here the CDR3 reads CASSTGQGTGELFF. Here the CDR3 DNA reads TGCGCCAGCAGCACCGGACAGGGTACCGGGGAGCTGTTTTTT.

The rearrangement joins TRBV11-2 to TRBJ2-1; a possible D gene is TRBD1 (5 bases). Germline values: CDR1 SGHAT, CDR2 FQNNGV. The CDR3 length is 14 residues. Trimming stripped 1 base from V and 10 bases from J, with 14 bases between. CDR3 loop: CASSLGLGVGEQFF. The CDR3 DNA is TGTGCCAGCAGCTTAGGCCTAGGGGTAGGAGAGCAGTTCTTC.

The rearrangement uses TRBV24-1 and TRBJ2-1; TRBD1 matches at 12 bases. CDR3 length: 17 amino acids. V was clipped by 4 bases and J by 8 bases; unmatched bases: 11. The germline gives CDR1 KGHDR, CDR2 SFDVKD. CDR3 coding DNA: TGTGCCACCAGTGACCGAACCCGGGACAGGGGGCGGGATGAGCAGTTCTTC. Protein: CATSDRTRDRGRDEQFF.

The V and J genes are TRBV4-3 and TRBJ1-1; TRBD1 is a possible D gene (6 bases). The V and J ends lost 1 base and 6 bases respectively, with 15 bases between them. Germline V gives CDR1 LGHNA, CDR2 YSLEER. This CDR3 is built from 15 residues. The chain's CDR3 is CASSQGPQGYSEAFF. The CDR3 DNA sequence: TGCGCCAGCAGCCAAGGCCCTCAGGGGTACTCTGAAGCTTTCTTT.

The chain has TRBV4-1 and TRBJ1-2, with D possibly TRBD1 on 5 matching bases. Germline V gives CDR1 MGHRA, CDR2 YSYEKL. V dropped 0 bases and J dropped 4 bases, with 18 bases sitting between them. The CDR3 has 17 amino acids. Here the CDR3 DNA reads TGCGCCAGCAGCCAAGATTCGGTGGCAGGGACTCCCTATGGCTACACCTTC. Its translation: CASSQDSVAGTPYGYTF.